The source of this T cell receptor (beta chain) is a study of identical twins. Overall study results and limits: Within twin pairs, the out-of-frame alpha sequences they shared showed excess low generation probability.

Note on this clonotype: No antigen is known for it.

CDR1 SGHAT and CDR2 FQNNGV come from the germline V gene. V was shortened by 7 bases and J by 0 bases, with 14 bases between the two germline ends. The CDR3 length is 15 residues. Via MiXCR, TCRdb re-called the 5' RACE reads, giving one row per CDR3 protein. This table has more than 600,000 distinct CDR3 sequences, around a sixth appearing once. The sample was also linked to a second study, of T cells expressing NK-cell markers.

Material: PBMCs. V usage is TRBV11-2 and J usage is TRBJ2-3, with D unresolved. This receptor was identified in a woman younger than 35 in good health. CDR3 nucleotides: TGTGCCAGCACCCGGCTAGGCGGTAGCACAGATACGCAGTATTTT. It is translated as CASTRLGGSTDTQYF.